This T cell receptor beta chain was found in a study of cytomegalovirus exposure and HLA in healthy donors. Germline CDR1 SNHLY, CDR2 FYNNEI. The CDR3 has 14 amino acids. 13 Jbeta primers and 60 Vbeta primers were used for the PCR. Using immunoSEQ multiplex PCR, the repertoire was profiled, and TCRdb retains in-frame clones only, with some absent. Of roughly 150,000 clones in the sample, 65% to 85% are singletons; the top ten hold 5.5% to 7.5%. Regarding this clone: Its matching antigen is unknown. Mismatch with germline at one junction end may stem from a read error.

The study, taken as a whole, reports: Later analysis placed DRB1 highest and HLA-C lowest in TCR association rates, which differed by HLA locus. Researchers reported in a later analysis that a missense DCLRE1C variant was tied to TCR beta V- and J-gene trimming. Another analysis was done later, and it associated roughly 15,000 TCR beta sequences with HLA alleles at 0.05 false discovery rate. The dataset shows that most TCR sequences were rare, while some public TCRs occurred in many donors.

Sequencing input: PBMCs. The receptor was derived from a woman aged 40 to 50 in good health and CMV-seropositive. The genes are TRBV2 and TRBJ2-7; 12 bases are a match to TRBD2. CDR3 coding DNA: TGTGCCAGCAGTCTAGCGGGGGGGAACTACGGGCAGTACTTC. It specifies CASSLAGGNYGQYF.